The 15 T cell receptor beta chains listed next were all sequenced from one sample in a study of blood T cell repertoires in COVID-19 (dated by TCRdb to between 2020 and 2021). The method was the immunoSEQ multiplex PCR assay. Not all clones reach the TCRdb copy of this immuneACCESS table, which keeps in-frame sequences only. Checked studies attribute under half of the gap to unresolved V genes and leave the rest unexplained. This sample gives about 240,000 clones in total; approximately 85% of them show up just once. 9.5% to 15% of the sample lies in the top ten. Sequenced: peripheral blood. These receptors were collected from a woman aged 55-75 years with active or convalescent COVID-19.

CDR3 region: CASSEALDRRNTIYF. The CDR3 DNA follows: TGTGCCAGCAGTGAAGCCTTGGACAGACGAAACACCATATATTTT. This chain uses TRBV6-1 with TRBJ1-3, with a weak D call TRBD1 (6 bases). The V and J ends lost 0 bases and 5 bases respectively, with 11 bases between them. CDR1 is MNHNS, CDR2 SASEGT, per germline. There are 15 residues in the CDR3.

The V and J genes are TRBV7-9 and TRBJ2-5; the match to TRBD1 covers 8 bases. The CDR3 has 15 residues. With V trimmed by 5 bases and J by 7 bases, 12 bases remained unmatched. Looked up from germline, CDR1 is SEHNR and CDR2 is FQNEAQ (reference sequence). CDR3 sequence: CASSQTGAVLGTQYF. The CDR3 DNA reads as TGTGCCAGCAGCCAGACAGGGGCCGTCCTAGGGACCCAGTACTTC.

This chain joins TRBV18 and TRBJ1-5; tentatively, D is TRBD1 (6 bases). The CDR3 covers 15 residues. V was pared by 0 bases and J by 4 bases, with 10 bases between. From germline, CDR1 is KGHSH and CDR2 LQKENI. As DNA, the CDR3 is TGTGCCAGCTCACCACCCACCGGACAGAATCAGCCCCAGCATTTT. It specifies CASSPPTGQNQPQHF.

The chain has TRBV5-8 and TRBJ2-7, with TRBD1 matching over 7 bases. The J segment lost 7 bases and the V segment lost 3 bases, leaving 7 bases of the junction unmatched. CDR1 is SGHTS, CDR2 YDEGEE, per germline. The CDR3 contains 13 residues. The DNA of the CDR3 is TGTGCCAGCAGCTCTGGACAGGTATGGGAGCAGTACTTC. Its translation: CASSSGQVWEQYF.

The J gene is TRBJ2-5, the V gene TRBV19, with D possibly TRBD2 on 6 matching bases. V lost 1 base and J 5 bases, leaving 17 bases between the germline ends. The length of the CDR3 is 16 residues. In germline, CDR1 is LNHDA, CDR2 SQIVND (reference sequence). The CDR3 coding sequence is TGTGCCAGTAGTATAGGAGTTAACAGACGGGGGGAGACCCAGTACTTC. This translates into CASSIGVNRRGETQYF. The full variable domain, completed using reference TRBV19 and TRBJ2-5, is DGGITQSPKYLFRKEGQNVTLSCEQNLNHDAMYWYRQDPGQGLRLIYYSQIVNDFQKGDIAEGYSVSREKKESFPLTVTSAQKNPTAFYLCASSIGVNRRGETQYFGPGTRLLVL.

In its sample, this clone was seen once. The chain uses TRBV7-5 and TRBJ2-2; the D segment call TRBD2 is taken from the table without a DNA check. TRBV7-5 is a listed pseudogene. The CDR3 totals 18 residues. This CDR3 is CARSVRGVQVTPTGELFF. The CDR3 DNA is TGTGCCAGAAGCGTACGGGGGGTCCAGGTAACCCCCACCGGGGAGCTGTTTTTT.

In its sample, this clone was seen a few times. This sequence joins TRBV7-2 and TRBJ1-1, with 8 bases lining up with TRBD1. CDR1 SGHTA and CDR2 FQGNSA come from the germline V gene. There are 14 residues in the CDR3. Germline trimming cut 5 bases from V and 6 bases from J; bases unmatched to any gene: 8. In DNA form, the CDR3 reads TGTGCCAGCAGCATTCACCAGACAGGGGCTGAAGCTTTCTTT. Translated: CASSIHQTGAEAFF. The whole variable domain, filled in from reference TRBV7-2 and TRBJ1-1, reads GAGVSQSPSNKVTEKGKDVELRCDPISGHTALYWYRQSLGQGLEFLIYFQGNSAPDKSGLPSDRFSAERTGGSVSTLTIQRTQQEDSAVYLCASSIHQTGAEAFFGQGTRLTVV.

The chain recombines TRBV27 with TRBJ1-1; D gene unclear. Germline CDR1 is MNHEY and CDR2 is SMNVEV (reference sequence). The CDR3 is made up of 13 amino acids. Trimming stripped 1 base from V and 3 bases from J, with 6 bases between. CDR3 protein: CASSLLADTEAFF. For the CDR3, the DNA is TGTGCCAGCAGTTTATTGGCAGACACTGAAGCTTTCTTT.

The chain links TRBV6-5 to TRBJ1-4; D gene uncertain. The ends were cut back, 8 bases at V and 0 bases at J, with 13 bases in the middle. This CDR3 region has 15 residues. In germline, CDR1 is MNHEY, CDR2 SVGAGI. The DNA for the CDR3 is TGTGCCAGCGCCACGACTCCTGCAACTAATGAAAAACTGTTTTTT. As protein: CASATTPATNEKLFF.

The V call is TRBV5-1, the J call TRBJ1-4; D remains ambiguous. The germline V gene encodes CDR1 SGHRS and CDR2 YFSETQ. Trimming took 0 bases from V and 0 from J, leaving 9 bases between them. The CDR3 length is 16 residues. The CDR3 region is CASSLADSATNEKLFF. Written as DNA, the CDR3 is TGCGCCAGCAGCTTGGCCGATTCAGCAACTAATGAAAAACTGTTTTTT.

With respect to this clone: This same CDR3 is encoded by further DNA sequences in the sample. This chain links TRBV7-2 with TRBJ2-7; D gene uncertain. The V end lost 1 base, the J end lost 2 bases, and 9 bases lay between the germline ends. The germline V gene encodes CDR1 SGHTA and CDR2 FQGNSA. There are 14 residues in the CDR3. For the CDR3, the DNA is TGTGCCAGCAGCTTAGGGGCGTTACCCTACGAGCAGTACTTC. Protein: CASSLGALPYEQYF.

V is TRBV4-1 and J is TRBJ2-3; maybe TRBD1 (6 bases). V was shortened by 0 bases and J by 3 bases, with 7 bases between the two germline ends. CDR1 is MGHRA and CDR2 is YSYEKL in the germline V gene. The CDR3 runs 14 residues. The CDR3 DNA sequence: TGCGCCAGCAGCCAAGAGGGGGCTACAGATACGCAGTATTTT. This encodes CASSQEGATDTQYF.

This clone was counted between two and nine times. The chain joins TRBV18 to TRBJ1-5; 7 bases are shared with TRBD1. Unmatched junction bases numbered 11, after V lost 5 bases and J lost 7 bases. CDR1 and CDR2 (germline): KGHSH, LQKENI. This CDR3 is built from 15 residues. The CDR3 DNA reads TGTGCCAGCTCATCCACAGGGGTGGTTAGACAGCCCCAGCATTTT. This encodes CASSSTGVVRQPQHF.

The chain joins TRBV7-3 to TRBJ2-7; TRBD2 matches 12 bases. Unmatched junction bases numbered 9, after V lost 0 bases and J lost 9 bases. The CDR3 loop spans 16 amino acids. In germline, CDR1 is SGHTA, CDR2 FQGTGA. The DNA for the CDR3 is TGTGCCAGCAGCTTAACCGCTCAACTAGCGGGGGGACGGCAGTACTTC. Protein product: CASSLTAQLAGGRQYF.

The rearrangement links TRBV18 to TRBJ1-4; 8 bases agree with TRBD1. This CDR3 spans 14 amino acids. Trimming removed 6 bases from V and 4 bases from J; junction bases left unmatched: 4. The germline gives CDR1 KGHSH, CDR2 LQKENI. The CDR3 protein is CASSGQGGNEKLFF. For the CDR3, the DNA is TGTGCCAGCTCCGGACAGGGTGGTAATGAAAAACTGTTTTTT.